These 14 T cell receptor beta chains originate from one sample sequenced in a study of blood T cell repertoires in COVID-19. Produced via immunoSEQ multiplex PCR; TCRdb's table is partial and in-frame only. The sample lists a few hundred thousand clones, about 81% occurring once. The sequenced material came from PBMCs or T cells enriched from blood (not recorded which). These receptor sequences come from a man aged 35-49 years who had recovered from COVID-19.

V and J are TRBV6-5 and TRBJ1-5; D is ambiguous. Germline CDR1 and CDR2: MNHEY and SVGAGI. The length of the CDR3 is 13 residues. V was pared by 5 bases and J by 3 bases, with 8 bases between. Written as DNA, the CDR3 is TGTGCCAGCAGTAACCGGTCCAATCAGCCCCAGCATTTT. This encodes CASSNRSNQPQHF.

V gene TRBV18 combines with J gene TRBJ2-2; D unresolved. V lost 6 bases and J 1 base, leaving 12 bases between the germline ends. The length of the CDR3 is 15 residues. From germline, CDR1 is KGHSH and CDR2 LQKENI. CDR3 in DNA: TGTGCCAGCTCCCCCCAGGAAGGGAACACCGGGGAGCTGTTTTTT. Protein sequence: CASSPQEGNTGELFF.

The CDR3 coding sequence is TGCGCCAGCAGCCCGTCCGGACAGGCTCGCTATGGCTACACCTTC. This translates into CASSPSGQARYGYTF. The chain is built from TRBV5-1 and TRBJ1-2; 7 bases are shared with TRBD1. CDR3 length: 15 residues. Germline CDR1 SGHRS, CDR2 YFSETQ. V lost 4 bases and J lost 4; bases outside the gene matches: 10. Drawing the rest from reference TRBV5-1 and TRBJ1-2, the complete variable domain is KAGVTQTPRYLIKTRGQQVTLSCSPISGHRSVSWYQQTPGQGLQFLFEYFSETQRNKGNFPGRFSGRQFSNSRSEMNVSTLELGDSALYLCASSPSGQARYGYTFGSGTRLTVV.

The CDR3 region has the DNA TGTGCCAGCAGCCAGGGGAACACTGAAGCTTTCTTT. Encoded protein: CASSQGNTEAFF. The chain joins TRBV7-6 to TRBJ1-1; D may be TRBD1 (5 bases). The V end lost 5 bases, the J end lost 1 base, and 5 bases lay between the germline ends. CDR1 and CDR2 (germline): SGHVS, FNYEAQ. This CDR3 is 12 amino acids long. Using reference TRBV7-6 and TRBJ1-1 for the parts outside the CDR3, the full variable domain is GAGVSQSPRYKVTKRGQDVALRCDPISGHVSLYWYRQALGQGPEFLTYFNYEAQQDKSGLPNDRFSAERPEGSISTLTIQRTEQRDSAMYRCASSQGNTEAFFGQGTRLTVV.

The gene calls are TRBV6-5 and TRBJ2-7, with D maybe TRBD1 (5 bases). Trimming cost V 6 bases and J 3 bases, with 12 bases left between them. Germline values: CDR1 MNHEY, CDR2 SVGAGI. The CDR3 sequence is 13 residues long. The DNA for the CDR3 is TGTGCCAGCAGAACAGGCCAGGTCTACGAGCAGTACTTC. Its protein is CASRTGQVYEQYF.

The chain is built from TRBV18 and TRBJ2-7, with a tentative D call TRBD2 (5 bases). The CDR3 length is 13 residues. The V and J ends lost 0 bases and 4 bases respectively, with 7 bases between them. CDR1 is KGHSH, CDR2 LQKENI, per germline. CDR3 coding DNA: TGTGCCAGCTCACCACCGGGAGCGTACGAGCAGTACTTC. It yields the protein CASSPPGAYEQYF.

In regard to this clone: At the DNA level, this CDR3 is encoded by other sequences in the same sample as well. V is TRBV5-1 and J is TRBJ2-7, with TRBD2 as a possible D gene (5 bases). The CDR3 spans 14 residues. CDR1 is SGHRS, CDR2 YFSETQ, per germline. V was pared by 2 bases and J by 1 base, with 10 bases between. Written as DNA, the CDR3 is TGCGCCAGCAGCTTCAGCAGCGGATCCTACGAGCAGTACTTC. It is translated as CASSFSSGSYEQYF.

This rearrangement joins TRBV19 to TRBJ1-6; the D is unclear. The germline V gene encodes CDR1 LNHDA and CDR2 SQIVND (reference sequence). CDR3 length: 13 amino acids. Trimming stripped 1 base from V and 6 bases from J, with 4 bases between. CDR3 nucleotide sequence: TGTGCCAGTAGTATAGGAGCTAATTCACCCCTCCACTTT. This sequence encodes CASSIGANSPLHF.

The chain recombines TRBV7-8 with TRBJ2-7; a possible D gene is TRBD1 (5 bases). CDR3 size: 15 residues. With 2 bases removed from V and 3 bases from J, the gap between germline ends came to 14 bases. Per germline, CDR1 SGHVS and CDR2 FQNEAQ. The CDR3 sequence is CASSLNQGKLYEQYF. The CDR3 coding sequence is TGTGCCAGCAGCTTAAATCAGGGAAAACTCTACGAGCAGTACTTC.

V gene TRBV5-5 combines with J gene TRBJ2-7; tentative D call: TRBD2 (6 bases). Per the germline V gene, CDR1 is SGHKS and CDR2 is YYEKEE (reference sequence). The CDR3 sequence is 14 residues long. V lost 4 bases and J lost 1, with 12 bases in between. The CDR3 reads CASSLRLGSYEQYF. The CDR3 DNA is TGTGCCAGCAGCCTGAGACTAGGGTCCTACGAGCAGTACTTC.

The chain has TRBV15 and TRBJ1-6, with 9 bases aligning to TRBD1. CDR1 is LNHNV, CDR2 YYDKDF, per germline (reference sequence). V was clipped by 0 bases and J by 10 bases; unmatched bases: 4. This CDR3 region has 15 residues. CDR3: CATSRDRDRVSPLHF. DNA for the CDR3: TGTGCCACCAGCAGAGACCGGGACAGGGTATCACCCCTCCACTTT. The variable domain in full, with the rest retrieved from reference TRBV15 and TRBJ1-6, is DAMVIQNPRYQVTQFGKPVTLSCSQTLNHNVMYWYQQKSSQAPKLLFHYYDKDFNNEADTPDNFQSRRPNTSFCFLDIRSPGLGDTAMYLCATSRDRDRVSPLHFGNGTRLTVT.

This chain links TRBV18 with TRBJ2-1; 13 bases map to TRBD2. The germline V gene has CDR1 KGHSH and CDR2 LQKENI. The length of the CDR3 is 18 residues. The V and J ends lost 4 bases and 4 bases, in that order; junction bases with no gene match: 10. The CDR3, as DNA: TGTGCCAGCTCACGACTAGCCGGGACTAGCGGGAAGTACAATGAGCAGTTCTTC. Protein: CASSRLAGTSGKYNEQFF.

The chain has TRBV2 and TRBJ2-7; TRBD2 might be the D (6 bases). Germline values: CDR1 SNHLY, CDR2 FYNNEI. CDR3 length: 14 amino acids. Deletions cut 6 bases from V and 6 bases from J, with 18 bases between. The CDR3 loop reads CASRSTGELAEQYF. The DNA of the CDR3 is TGTGCCAGCAGGTCTACGGGAGAGCTCGCCGAGCAGTACTTC.

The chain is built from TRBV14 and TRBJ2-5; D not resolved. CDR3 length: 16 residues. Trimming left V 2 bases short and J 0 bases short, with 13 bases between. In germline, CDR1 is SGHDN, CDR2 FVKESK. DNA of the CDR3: TGTGCCAGCAGCCAATTATACCACTCTAACCAAGAGACCCAGTACTTC. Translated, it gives CASSQLYHSNQETQYF. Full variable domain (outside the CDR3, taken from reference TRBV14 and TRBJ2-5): EAGVTQFPSHSVIEKGQTVTLRCDPISGHDNLYWYRRVMGKEIKFLLHFVKESKQDESGMPNNRFLAERTGGTYSTLKVQPAELEDSGVYFCASSQLYHSNQETQYFGPGTRLLVL.